This passage covers 15 T cell receptor beta chains from one sample sequenced in a study of T cells after yellow fever vaccination. TCRdb called the 5' RACE reads again in MiXCR, with one record for every CDR3 protein. The sample lists about 510,000 distinct CDR3 sequences; around a fifth were seen once. The input for sequencing was PBMCs, taken less than 25 days after the first yellow fever vaccination. These TCRs come from a man between 18 and 35 years old who received the YFV17D yellow fever vaccine.

This clonotype was detected a few times. The gene calls are TRBV7-9 and TRBJ2-1; the D gene is possibly TRBD1 (6 bases). The CDR3 loop spans 14 amino acids. The V and J ends lost 5 bases and 4 bases respectively, with 12 bases between them. The germline CDR1 and CDR2 sequences are SEHNR and FQNEAQ (reference sequence). The CDR3 here is CASSVGTLYNEQFF. The CDR3 DNA is TGTGCCAGCAGCGTAGGGACACTATACAATGAGCAGTTCTTC.

This clonotype was detected a few times. The genes are TRBV5-1 and TRBJ2-2; 9 bases match TRBD1. CDR1 and CDR2 (germline): SGHRS, YFSETQ. V dropped 4 bases and J dropped 1; count of bases not matched to a gene: 2. The length of the CDR3 is 15 residues. CDR3 coding DNA: TGCGCCAGCAGCGGACAGGGGATGAACACCGGGGAGCTGTTTTTT. Translation: CASSGQGMNTGELFF.

This clonotype was counted only a few times. V and J are TRBV20-1 and TRBJ1-1; D unresolved. Germline assignment: CDR1 DFQATT and CDR2 SNEGSKA (reference sequence). Trimming took off 5 bases at V and 3 bases at J, with 13 bases between the two ends. The CDR3 runs 13 residues. The CDR3, as DNA: TGCAGTGCTGCCGCAGGTGTCTACACTGAAGCTTTCTTT. This translates into CSAAAGVYTEAFF.

The table lists this clonotype with many counts. This chain uses TRBV6-2 or TRBV6-3 with TRBJ2-7; D unclear. The CDR3 has 12 amino acids. V gave up 3 bases and J gave up 3 bases, with 6 bases separating them. In germline, CDR1 is MNHEY, CDR2 SVGEGT. The CDR3 here is CASSYPGYEQYF. CDR3 coding DNA: TGTGCCAGCAGTTATCCCGGCTACGAGCAGTACTTC.

This clonotype was seen ten or more times. The chain links TRBV12-3 or TRBV12-4 to TRBJ1-4; no firm D call. Trimming pared 6 bases from V and 6 bases from J, leaving 14 bases between. There are 14 residues in the CDR3. CDR3: CASSPAALDEKLFF. As DNA, the CDR3 is TGTGCCAGCAGCCCCGCGGCTTTGGATGAAAAACTGTTTTTT.

This clonotype has just a few counts. The V gene is TRBV5-1, the J gene TRBJ2-5, with TRBD2 as a possible D gene (7 bases). With 0 bases removed from V and 2 bases from J, the gap between germline ends came to 14 bases. CDR3 size: 16 residues. Germline V gene data show CDR1 as SGHRS and CDR2 as YFSETQ. Here the CDR3 reads CASSLAGGPSQETQYF. CDR3 DNA: TGCGCCAGCAGCTTGGCCGGGGGGCCATCGCAAGAGACCCAGTACTTC.

This chain links TRBV6-1 with TRBJ1-6, with 8 bases lining up with TRBD1. There are 16 residues in the CDR3. Per the germline V gene, CDR1 is MNHNS and CDR2 is SASEGT. The junction had 7 bases not matched to a gene; V was cut back by 2 bases and J by 7 bases. CDR3 coding DNA: TGTGCCAGCAGTGAATTCAGGGGGCTTTCAAATTCACCCCTCCACTTT. Amino acid sequence: CASSEFRGLSNSPLHF.

The CDR3 loop is CSLRGTGGPLDTQYF. The CDR3 coding sequence is TGCAGCCTTCGTGGGACAGGGGGTCCGCTGGATACGCAGTATTTT. The V and J genes are TRBV29-1 and TRBJ2-3, with 11 bases matching TRBD1. This CDR3 contains 15 residues. Germline CDR1 reads SQVTM; CDR2 reads ANQGSEA. V trimming: 8 bases; J trimming: 6 bases; junction bases outside the gene matches: 13.

V gene TRBV7-9 combines with J gene TRBJ1-2; TRBD1 agrees at 10 bases. CDR1 is SEHNR and CDR2 is FQNEAQ in the germline V gene (reference sequence). The CDR3 sequence is 14 residues long. J lost 4 bases, V lost 4 bases, and 3 bases had no gene match. CDR3 sequence: CASSSGQGVYGYTF. In DNA form, the CDR3 reads TGTGCCAGCAGCTCCGGACAGGGGGTCTATGGCTACACCTTC.

This clonotype was found a few times. The CDR3 DNA sequence: TGTGCCAGCAGCTTACGGGGGCCCCTCGACAATGAGCAGTTCTTC. Amino acids: CASSLRGPLDNEQFF. This rearrangement joins TRBV7-6 to TRBJ2-1; possibly TRBD1 or TRBD2 for D (6 bases each). The V gene lost 2 bases and the J gene lost 5 bases, with 13 bases spanning the gap. Per the germline V gene, CDR1 is SGHVS and CDR2 is FNYEAQ. This CDR3 contains 15 residues.

Ten or more counts support this clonotype. The chain uses TRBV5-1 and TRBJ2-1; tentatively, D is TRBD2 (5 bases). The CDR3 is made up of 17 amino acids. The germline gives CDR1 SGHRS, CDR2 YFSETQ. V was pared by 0 bases and J by 7 bases, with 20 bases between. The CDR3 DNA follows: TGCGCCAGCAGCTTGGGAAATGTGGACTCGGTGTCGAATGAGCAGTTCTTC. Its translation is CASSLGNVDSVSNEQFF.

The table lists this clonotype with a few counts. The chain couples TRBV4-1 to TRBJ2-7; 7 bases align to TRBD2. This CDR3 comprises 16 residues. Trimming cost V 1 base and J 3 bases; bases outside gene matches: 9. The germline V gene has CDR1 MGHRA and CDR2 YSYEKL. CDR3 residues: CASSQVGVRGIYEQYF. Here the CDR3 DNA reads TGCGCCAGCAGCCAAGTGGGAGTGCGGGGGATCTACGAGCAGTACTTC.

A few counts support this clonotype. This chain links TRBV20-1 with TRBJ1-5; D is possibly TRBD1 (6 bases). Per the germline V gene, CDR1 is DFQATT and CDR2 is SNEGSKA (reference sequence). The CDR3 runs 14 residues. The V and J ends lost 4 bases and 5 bases respectively, with 15 bases between them. CDR3 in amino acids: CSATSNTGYQPQHF. In nucleotides, the CDR3 is TGCAGTGCTACCTCGAATACAGGGTATCAGCCCCAGCATTTT.

This clonotype was observed a few times. The CDR3 sequence is CASSQVGGAIDEQFF. For the CDR3, the DNA is TGTGCCAGCAGCCAAGTGGGGGGGGCCATAGATGAGCAGTTCTTC. The genes are TRBV14 and TRBJ2-1; TRBD2 is a possible D gene (7 bases). The CDR3 has 15 residues. Trimming took off 1 base at V and 8 bases at J, with 15 bases between the two ends. The germline gives CDR1 SGHDN, CDR2 FVKESK.

This clonotype has more than one count but fewer than ten. This chain links TRBV9 with TRBJ2-5; TRBD1 matches at 9 bases. Germline V gene lookup returns CDR1 SGDLS and CDR2 YYNGEE. J gave up 5 bases and V 5 bases, and 13 bases lay outside the gene matches. The CDR3 contains 16 residues. Written as DNA, the CDR3 is TGTGCCAGCAGTTTAACCCCGGGACAGGGAGTGGAGACCCAGTACTTC. Translated: CASSLTPGQGVETQYF.